This entry features one T cell receptor (beta chain) sequence. This record belongs to a study of T cells in Graves' hyperthyroidism and ophthalmopathy. Authors of the study amplified TCR beta CDR3 regions from RNA transcripts. Researchers ran a first-round RT-PCR on the TCR CDR3 using the HTBI primer set. TCRdb used MiXCR to reprocess the multiplex PCR reads, holding one entry per CDR3 protein. Here the sample spans roughly 30,000 distinct CDR3 sequences, around 40% being singletons. The V end was cut by 6 bases, the J end by 2 bases, with 10 bases between. CDR1 is DFQATT, CDR2 SNEGSKA, per germline (reference sequence). This CDR3 contains 12 residues.

Sequenced material: blood. The chain has TRBV20-1 and TRBJ1-2; D perhaps matches TRBD1 (5 bases). This clonotype was obtained from a woman in her 30s with Graves' hyperthyroidism. This chain's CDR3 is CSALGGNYGYTF. The CDR3 bases are TGCAGTGCCCTTGGGGGGAACTATGGCTACACCTTC.